This T cell receptor beta chain was observed in a study of technical replicates of blood from a handful of donors. Only in-frame clones appear in the TCRdb table, and some are missing; sequencing was by immunoSEQ multiplex PCR. The profile shows fewer than 80,000 clones, roughly 89% of them singletons. Germline V gene sequence: CDR1 PRHDT, CDR2 FYEKMQ (reference sequence). The CDR3 covers 14 residues. V lost 5 bases, J lost 3 bases, and 4 bases stayed unmatched. Specimen: PBMCs. V is TRBV13 and J is TRBJ1-2, with TRBD1 matching over 9 bases. This TCR was recovered from a human donor in good health. Some clones in this sample may be carry-over from other donors' samples. This CDR3 is CASSPGQGYYGYTF. The DNA for the CDR3 is TGTGCCAGCAGCCCGGGACAGGGTTACTATGGCTACACCTTC.